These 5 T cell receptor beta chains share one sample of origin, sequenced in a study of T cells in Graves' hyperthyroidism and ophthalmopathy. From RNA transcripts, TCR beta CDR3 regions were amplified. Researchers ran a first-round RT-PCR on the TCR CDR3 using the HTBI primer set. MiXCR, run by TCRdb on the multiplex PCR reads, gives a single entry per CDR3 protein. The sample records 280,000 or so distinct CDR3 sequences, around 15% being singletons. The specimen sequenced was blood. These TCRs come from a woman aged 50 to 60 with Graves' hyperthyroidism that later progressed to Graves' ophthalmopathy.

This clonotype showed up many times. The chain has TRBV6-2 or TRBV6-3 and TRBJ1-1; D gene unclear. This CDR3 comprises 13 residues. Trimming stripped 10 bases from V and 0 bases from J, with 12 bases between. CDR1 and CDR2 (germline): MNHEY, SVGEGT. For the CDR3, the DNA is TGTGCCACTTGTATACAGCTGAACACTGAAGCTTTCTTT. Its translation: CATCIQLNTEAFF.

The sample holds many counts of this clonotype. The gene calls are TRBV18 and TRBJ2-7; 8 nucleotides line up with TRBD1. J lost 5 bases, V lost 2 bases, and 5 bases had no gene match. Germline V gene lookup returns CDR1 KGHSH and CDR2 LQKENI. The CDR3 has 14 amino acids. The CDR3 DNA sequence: TGTGCCAGCTCACCAGGACAGGGTTACGACGAGCAGTACTTC. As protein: CASSPGQGYDEQYF. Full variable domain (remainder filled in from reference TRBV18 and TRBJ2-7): NAGVMQNPRHLVRRRGQEARLRCSPMKGHSHVYWYRQLPEEGLKFMVYLQKENIIDESGMPKERFSAEFPKEGPSILRIQQVVRGDSAAYFCASSPGQGYDEQYFGPGTRLTVT.

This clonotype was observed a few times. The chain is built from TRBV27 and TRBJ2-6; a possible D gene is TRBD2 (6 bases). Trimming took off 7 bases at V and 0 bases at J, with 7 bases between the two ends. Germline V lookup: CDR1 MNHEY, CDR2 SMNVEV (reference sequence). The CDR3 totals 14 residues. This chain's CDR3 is CASKGGSGANVLTF. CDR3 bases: TGTGCCAGCAAGGGAGGCTCTGGGGCCAACGTCCTGACTTTC.

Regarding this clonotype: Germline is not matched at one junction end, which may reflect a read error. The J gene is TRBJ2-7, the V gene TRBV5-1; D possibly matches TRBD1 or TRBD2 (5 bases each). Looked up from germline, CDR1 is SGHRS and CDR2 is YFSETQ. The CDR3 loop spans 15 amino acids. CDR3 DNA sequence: TGTGCCAGCAGCTTGGCGTTGGGGGAATACTACGAGCAGTACTTC. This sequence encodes CASSLALGEYYEQYF.

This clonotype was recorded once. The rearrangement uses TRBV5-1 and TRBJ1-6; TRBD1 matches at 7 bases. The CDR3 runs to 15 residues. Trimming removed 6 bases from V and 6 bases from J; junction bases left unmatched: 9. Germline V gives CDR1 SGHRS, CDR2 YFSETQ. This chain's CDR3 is CASTRQGIGNSPLHF. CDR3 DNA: TGCGCCAGCACCCGACAGGGTATCGGTAATTCACCCCTCCACTTT.